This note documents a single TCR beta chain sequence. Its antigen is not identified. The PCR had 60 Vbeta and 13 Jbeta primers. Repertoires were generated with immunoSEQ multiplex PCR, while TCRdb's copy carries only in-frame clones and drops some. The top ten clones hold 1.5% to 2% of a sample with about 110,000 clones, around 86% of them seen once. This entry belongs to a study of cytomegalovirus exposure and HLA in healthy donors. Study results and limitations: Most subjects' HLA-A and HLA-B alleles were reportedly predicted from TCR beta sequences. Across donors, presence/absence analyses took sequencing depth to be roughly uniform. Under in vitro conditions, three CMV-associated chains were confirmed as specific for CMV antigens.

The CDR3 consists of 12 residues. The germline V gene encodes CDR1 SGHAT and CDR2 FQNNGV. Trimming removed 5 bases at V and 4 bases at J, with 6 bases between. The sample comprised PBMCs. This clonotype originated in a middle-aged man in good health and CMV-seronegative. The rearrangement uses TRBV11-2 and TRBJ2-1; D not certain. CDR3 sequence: CASSPRYNEQFF. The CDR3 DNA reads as TGTGCCAGCAGCCCTCGGTACAATGAGCAGTTCTTC.